This T cell receptor beta chain was identified in a study of blood T cell repertoires in COVID-19. Whole-study context: The study drew acute and convalescent COVID-19 samples from the United States, Italy and Spain. Sources were T cells, B-cell-depleted T cells, or PBMCs; the material itself was cDNA or gDNA.

Seattle researchers signed up patients amid active infection and tracked them longitudinally. Per the authors' pipeline: It was from reference gene primer amplification that nucleated cell counts were estimated. Assay: immunoSEQ multiplex PCR; the TCRdb copy retains only in-frame clones and omits some. That table is the source of V, J and clone size, and D and trimming were worked out from the DNA. Found here are over 150,000 clones, 75% to 90% of them singletons; the top ten hold 6% to 8.5%. This CDR3 is 15 amino acids long. Germline V gene data show CDR1 as SGHVS and CDR2 as FQNEAQ. V was pared by 2 bases and J by 6 bases, with 9 bases of the junction left unmatched.

Sequenced input: peripheral blood. This clonotype was sampled from a woman in her 70s with COVID-19, enrolled during active disease. The chain couples TRBV7-8 to TRBJ2-7; 8 bases match TRBD2. The CDR3 loop reads CASSLTSREDGEQYF. DNA for the CDR3: TGTGCCAGCAGCTTAACTTCGCGGGAGGACGGCGAGCAGTACTTC.